The clone carrying this T cell receptor beta chain was seen ten or more times. From the RACE reads, TCRdb called clonotypes with MiXCR, one entry per CDR3 protein. The table lists about 98,000 distinct CDR3 sequences, under 14% of them singletons, with 3.1% in the top ten. The data derive from a study of human T cells and chemical hapten exposure. For the study at large: Patients' scalps got diphenylcyclopropenone weekly throughout the approximately 23-week study. Upper-back patches of 0.01% DPC were read at 6 days.

Per germline, CDR1 SEHNR and CDR2 FQNEAQ (reference sequence). Trimming stripped 0 bases from V and 1 base from J, with 7 bases between. This CDR3 spans 15 amino acids. The time point: pre-sensitization, week 0. Treatment given: therapeutic diphenylcyclopropenone sensitization with weekly scalp DPC. Blood sampling preceded each patch test application. Each donor was an alopecia patient between 18 and 70 years of age who qualified for DPC. The V gene is TRBV7-9, the J gene TRBJ2-1; weak D call: TRBD1 (6 bases). The TCR sequence derives from an older woman with alopecia areata. Some clones in this sample may be carry-over from other donors' samples. The input for sequencing was whole blood, taken in connection with sensitization to the hapten diphenylcyclopropenone (DPC). The CDR3 DNA reads as TGTGCCAGCAGCTTAGCGCAGGGGTCCTACAATGAGCAGTTCTTC. This encodes CASSLAQGSYNEQFF.